Following are 10 T cell receptor beta chains from one sample sequenced in a study of shared clonotypes between healthy human individuals. TCRdb's copy holds only in-frame clones and misses some; the assay was immunoSEQ multiplex PCR. The sample consists of 2 million to 2.5 million clones, approximately 96% of them appearing once. The sample consisted of naive CD4+ T cells sorted from blood. Stated subset: CD45RA+ positively selected. The receptor set was obtained from a man younger than 35 in good health.

CDR3: CASSGRQGAGDTQYF. The CDR3 nucleotides read TGTGCCAGCAGCGGACGACAGGGGGCTGGTGATACGCAGTATTTT. V usage is TRBV9 and J usage is TRBJ2-3; 10 bases are a match to TRBD1. J gave up 6 bases and V 3 bases, and 7 bases lay outside the gene matches. The CDR3 loop spans 15 amino acids. The V gene's germline CDR1 is SGDLS and CDR2 YYNGEE.

This sequence joins TRBV18 and TRBJ2-5; the match to TRBD2 covers 9 bases. The assigned J gene may be wrong: the sequence end matches TRBJ2-7 better. The CDR3 has 16 amino acids. CDR1 and CDR2 (germline): KGHSH, LQKENI. CDR3 DNA sequence: TGTGCCAGCTCCCGCGGAGTAGCGGGGGCCTCCTACGAGCAGTACTTC. Protein product: CASSRGVAGASYEQYF.

The chain carries TRBV5-6 and TRBJ1-1, with 10 nucleotides matching TRBD1. Germline trimming cut 4 bases from V and 1 base from J; bases unmatched to any gene: 7. The CDR3 is made up of 16 amino acids. CDR1 SGHDT and CDR2 YYEEEE come from the germline V gene. CDR3 sequence (DNA): TGTGCCAGCAGCCCGCGACAGGGGGCGGGGAACACTGAAGCTTTCTTT. Protein: CASSPRQGAGNTEAFF.

V gene TRBV5-6 combines with J gene TRBJ1-6; 11 bases are a match to TRBD1. V shed 6 bases and J 6 bases; nucleotides not matched to a gene: 17. The CDR3 is made up of 19 amino acids. CDR1 is SGHDT and CDR2 is YYEEEE in the germline V gene. The CDR3 loop reads CASNRGTGGSLGFNSPLHF. The DNA for the CDR3 is TGTGCCAGCAACCGCGGGACAGGGGGTTCTTTAGGTTTTAATTCACCCCTCCACTTT.

The gene calls are TRBV6-5 and TRBJ1-4; TRBD1 matches 7 bases. The CDR3 is 15 residues long. With 6 bases clipped from V and 8 bases from J, the junction kept 12 bases outside the gene matches. CDR1 is MNHEY, CDR2 SVGAGI, per germline. The CDR3 reads CASRGSGTVSEKLFF. The CDR3 DNA reads as TGTGCCAGCAGGGGCTCCGGGACAGTCAGCGAAAAACTGTTTTTT.

The chain combines TRBV2 with TRBJ1-2, with D uncertain. CDR1 SNHLY and CDR2 FYNNEI come from the germline V gene. V dropped 7 bases and J dropped 8 bases, with 11 bases sitting between them. The CDR3 covers 11 residues. CDR3 loop: CASTRQVGYTF. CDR3 coding DNA: TGTGCCAGCACCAGACAAGTGGGCTACACCTTC.

V is TRBV6-5 and J is TRBJ2-3; 7 nucleotides match TRBD2. V trimming: 0 bases; J trimming: 10 bases; junction bases outside the gene matches: 4. The CDR3 is 13 amino acids. Germline CDR1 MNHEY, CDR2 SVGAGI. CDR3 loop: CASSYSGTKAQYF. The CDR3 bases are TGTGCCAGCAGTTACTCCGGGACTAAGGCGCAGTATTTT.

This clone was seen a handful of times. The chain combines TRBV19 with TRBJ1-4; D is undetermined. The germline V gene encodes CDR1 LNHDA and CDR2 SQIVND (reference sequence). Trimming removed 2 bases at V and 5 bases at J, with 9 bases between. This CDR3 spans 14 amino acids. The CDR3 DNA reads as TGTGCCAGTAGTATAAGGGTATTGAATGAAAAACTGTTTTTT. It translates to CASSIRVLNEKLFF.

Comment on this clone: At one end, the junction sequence differs from germline, possibly due to a read error. The gene calls are TRBV7-7 and TRBJ2-3; D may correspond to TRBD1 or TRBD2 (6 bases each). Germline assignment: CDR1 SSHAT and CDR2 FNYEAQ (reference sequence). CDR3 size: 15 residues. Here the CDR3 DNA reads TGTGCTAGCAGCTTAGGGGGAGGCGCGGCAGATACGCAGTATTTT. Protein sequence: CASSLGGGAADTQYF.

As DNA, the CDR3 is TGTGCCAGCAGCTTTGCGGGGGAGGGCTACACCTTC. Its protein product is CASSFAGEGYTF. V is TRBV5-4 and J is TRBJ1-2; possible D gene TRBD1, 5 bases. Germline CDR1 and CDR2: SGHNT and YYREEE (reference sequence). The CDR3 loop spans 12 amino acids. Between the trimmed V and J ends, which lost 2 bases and 8 bases, there was a span of 10 bases.